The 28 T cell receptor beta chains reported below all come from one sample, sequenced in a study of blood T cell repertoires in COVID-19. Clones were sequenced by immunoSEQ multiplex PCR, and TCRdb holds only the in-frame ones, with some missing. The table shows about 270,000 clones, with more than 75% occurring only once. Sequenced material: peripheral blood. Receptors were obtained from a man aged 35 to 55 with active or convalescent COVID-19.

CDR3 in amino acids: CASSDPHRQDSYEQYF. The CDR3 DNA sequence: TGTGCCAGCAGTGACCCCCATAGACAGGACTCCTACGAGCAGTACTTC. The chain is built from TRBV25-1 and TRBJ2-7; possible D gene TRBD1, 6 bases. Germline V gene data show CDR1 as MGHDK and CDR2 as SYGVNS. With 3 bases removed from V and 0 bases from J, the gap between germline ends came to 15 bases. CDR3 length: 16 amino acids.

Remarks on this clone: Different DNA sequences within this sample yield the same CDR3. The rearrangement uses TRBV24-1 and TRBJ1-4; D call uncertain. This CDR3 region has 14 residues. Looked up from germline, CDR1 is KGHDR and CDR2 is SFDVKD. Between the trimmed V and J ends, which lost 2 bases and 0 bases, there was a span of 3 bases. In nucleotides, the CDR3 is TGTGCCACCAGTGATTCAACAACTAATGAAAAACTGTTTTTT. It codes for CATSDSTTNEKLFF.

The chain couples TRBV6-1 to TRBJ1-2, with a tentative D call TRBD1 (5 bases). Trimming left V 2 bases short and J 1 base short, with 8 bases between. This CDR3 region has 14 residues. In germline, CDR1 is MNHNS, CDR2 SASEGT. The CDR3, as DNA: TGTGCCAGCAGTGAACGACAGATTAACTATGGCTACACCTTC. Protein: CASSERQINYGYTF.

This CDR3 reads CASSVESSSVAYEQYF. The CDR3, as DNA: TGTGCCAGCAGCGTAGAGAGTTCCAGCGTCGCCTACGAGCAGTACTTC. The rearrangement links TRBV9 to TRBJ2-7; the D is unclear. The germline V and J ends were trimmed by 0 bases and 2 bases, with 15 bases remaining between them. Germline V gives CDR1 SGDLS, CDR2 YYNGEE. The CDR3 length is 16 residues.

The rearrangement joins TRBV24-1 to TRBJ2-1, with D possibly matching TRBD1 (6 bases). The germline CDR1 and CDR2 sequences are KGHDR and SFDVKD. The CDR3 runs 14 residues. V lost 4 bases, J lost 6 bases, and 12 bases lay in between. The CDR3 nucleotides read TGTGCCACCAGTGACCAGACAGGAGTCAATGAGCAGTTCTTC. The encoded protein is CATSDQTGVNEQFF.

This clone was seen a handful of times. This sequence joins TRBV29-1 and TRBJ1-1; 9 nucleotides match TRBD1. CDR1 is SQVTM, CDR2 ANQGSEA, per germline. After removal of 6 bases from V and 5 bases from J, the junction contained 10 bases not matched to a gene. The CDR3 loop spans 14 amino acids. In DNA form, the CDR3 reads TGCAGCGTCGTCGGGAGACAGGGGGAAACTGAAGCTTTCTTT. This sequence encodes CSVVGRQGETEAFF.

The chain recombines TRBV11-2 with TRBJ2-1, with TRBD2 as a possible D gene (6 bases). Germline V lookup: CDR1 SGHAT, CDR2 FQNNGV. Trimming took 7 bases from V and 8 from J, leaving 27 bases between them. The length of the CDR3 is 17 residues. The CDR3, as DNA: TGTGCCAGCACCCCGTCGGCTAGCGTCGGAGGAAGGGATGAGCAGTTCTTC. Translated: CASTPSASVGGRDEQFF.

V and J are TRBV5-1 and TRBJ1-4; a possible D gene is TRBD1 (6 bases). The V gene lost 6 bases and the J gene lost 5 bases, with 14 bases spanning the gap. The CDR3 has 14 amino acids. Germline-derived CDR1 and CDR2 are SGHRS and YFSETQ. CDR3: CASTRGHENEKLFF. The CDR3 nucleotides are TGCGCCAGCACCCGGGGACACGAGAATGAAAAACTGTTTTTT.

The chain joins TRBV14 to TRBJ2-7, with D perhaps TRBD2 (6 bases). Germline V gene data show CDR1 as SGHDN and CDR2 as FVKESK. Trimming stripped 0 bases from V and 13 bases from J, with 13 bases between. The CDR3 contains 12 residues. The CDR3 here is CASSQEEGARYF. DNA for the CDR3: TGTGCCAGCAGCCAAGAGGAGGGAGCGCGTTACTTC.

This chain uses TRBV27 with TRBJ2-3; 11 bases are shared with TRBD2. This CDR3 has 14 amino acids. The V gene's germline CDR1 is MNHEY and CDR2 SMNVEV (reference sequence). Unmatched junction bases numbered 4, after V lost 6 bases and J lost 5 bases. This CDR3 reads CASSLAGGRDTQYF. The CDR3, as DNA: TGTGCCAGCAGCTTAGCGGGGGGGCGAGATACGCAGTATTTT.

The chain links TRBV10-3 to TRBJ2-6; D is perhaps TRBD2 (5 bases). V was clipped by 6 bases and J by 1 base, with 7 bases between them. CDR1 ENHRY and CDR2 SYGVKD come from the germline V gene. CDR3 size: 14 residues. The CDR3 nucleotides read TGTGCCATCAGCGGGGATTCTGGGGCCAACGTCCTGACTTTC. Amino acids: CAISGDSGANVLTF.

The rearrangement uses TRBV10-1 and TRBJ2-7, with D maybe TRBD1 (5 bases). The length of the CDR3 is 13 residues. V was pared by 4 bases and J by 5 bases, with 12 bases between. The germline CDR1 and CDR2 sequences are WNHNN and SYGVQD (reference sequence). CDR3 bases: TGCGCCAGCAGTGGACAGATCCTCAACGAGCAGTACTTC. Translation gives CASSGQILNEQYF.

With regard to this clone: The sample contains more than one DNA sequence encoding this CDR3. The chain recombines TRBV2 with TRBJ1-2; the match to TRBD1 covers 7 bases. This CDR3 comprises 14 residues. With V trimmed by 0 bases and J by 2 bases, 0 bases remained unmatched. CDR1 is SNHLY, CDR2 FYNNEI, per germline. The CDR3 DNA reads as TGTGCCAGCAGTGAAGCGGGACAGAACTATGGCTACACCTTC. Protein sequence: CASSEAGQNYGYTF. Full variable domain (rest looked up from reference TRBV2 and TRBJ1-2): EPEVTQTPSHQVTQMGQEVILRCVPISNHLYFYWYRQILGQKVEFLVSFYNNEISEKSEIFDDQFSVERPDGSNFTLKIRSTKLEDSAMYFCASSEAGQNYGYTFGSGTRLTVV.

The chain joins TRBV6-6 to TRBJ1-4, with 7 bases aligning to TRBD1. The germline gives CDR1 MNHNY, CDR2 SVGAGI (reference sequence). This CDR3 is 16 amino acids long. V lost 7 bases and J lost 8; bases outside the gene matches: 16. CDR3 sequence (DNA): TGTGCCAGCACTTCTTGGAGGGGACAGACAGAGGAAAAACTGTTTTTT. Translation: CASTSWRGQTEEKLFF.

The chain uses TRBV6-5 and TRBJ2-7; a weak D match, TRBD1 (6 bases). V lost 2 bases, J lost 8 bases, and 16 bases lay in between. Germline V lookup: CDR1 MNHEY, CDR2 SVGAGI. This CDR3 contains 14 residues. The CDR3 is CASSYGQGNVKQYF. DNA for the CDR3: TGTGCCAGCAGTTACGGCCAGGGGAACGTGAAGCAGTACTTC.

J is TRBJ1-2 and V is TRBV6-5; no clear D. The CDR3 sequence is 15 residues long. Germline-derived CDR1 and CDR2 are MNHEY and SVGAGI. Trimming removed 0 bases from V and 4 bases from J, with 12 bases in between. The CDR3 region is CASSYSREPIYGYTF. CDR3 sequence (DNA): TGTGCCAGCAGTTACTCCCGGGAGCCCATCTATGGCTACACCTTC.

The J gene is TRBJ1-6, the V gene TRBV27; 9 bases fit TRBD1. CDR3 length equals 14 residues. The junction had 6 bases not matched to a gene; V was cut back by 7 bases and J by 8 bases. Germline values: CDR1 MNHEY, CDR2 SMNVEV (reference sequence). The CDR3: CASTLTGGDSPLHF. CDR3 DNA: TGTGCCAGCACGCTAACAGGGGGCGATTCACCCCTCCACTTT.

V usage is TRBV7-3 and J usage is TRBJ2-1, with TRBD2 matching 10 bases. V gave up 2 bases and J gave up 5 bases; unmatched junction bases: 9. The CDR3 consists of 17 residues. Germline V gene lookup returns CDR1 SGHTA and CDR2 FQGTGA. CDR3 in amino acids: CASSLWTSGTSNNEQFF. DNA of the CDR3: TGTGCCAGCAGCTTATGGACTAGCGGAACCTCGAACAATGAGCAGTTCTTC. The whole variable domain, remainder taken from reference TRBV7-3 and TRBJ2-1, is GAGVSQTPSNKVTEKGKYVELRCDPISGHTALYWYRQSLGQGPEFLIYFQGTGAADDSGLPNDRFFAVRPEGSVSTLKIQRTERGDSAVYLCASSLWTSGTSNNEQFFGPGTRLTVL.

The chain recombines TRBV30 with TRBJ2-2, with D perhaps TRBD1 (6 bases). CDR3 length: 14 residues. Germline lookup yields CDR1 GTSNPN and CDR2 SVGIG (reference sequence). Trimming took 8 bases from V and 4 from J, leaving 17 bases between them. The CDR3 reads CATTHTGTTGELFF. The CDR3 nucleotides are TGTGCCACAACCCACACAGGGACCACCGGGGAGCTGTTTTTT. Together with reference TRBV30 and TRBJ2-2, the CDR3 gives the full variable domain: SQTIHQWPATLVQPVGSPLSLECTVEGTSNPNLYWYRQAAGRGLQLLFYSVGIGQISSEVPQNLSASRPQDRQFILSSKKLLLSDSGFYLCATTHTGTTGELFFGEGSRLTVL.

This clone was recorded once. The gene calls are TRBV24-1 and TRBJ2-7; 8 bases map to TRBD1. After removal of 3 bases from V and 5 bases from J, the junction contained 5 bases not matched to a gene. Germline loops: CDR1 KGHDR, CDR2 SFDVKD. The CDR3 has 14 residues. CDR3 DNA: TGTGCCACCAGTGATCCAGGGGGCATCAACGAGCAGTACTTC. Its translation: CATSDPGGINEQYF.

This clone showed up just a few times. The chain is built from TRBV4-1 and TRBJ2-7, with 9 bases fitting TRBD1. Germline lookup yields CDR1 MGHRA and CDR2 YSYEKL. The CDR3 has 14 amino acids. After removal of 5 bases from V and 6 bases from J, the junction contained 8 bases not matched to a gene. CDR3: CASSYGGQGSEQYF. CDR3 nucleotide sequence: TGCGCCAGCAGCTACGGCGGACAGGGGTCCGAGCAGTACTTC.

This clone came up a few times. This chain's CDR3 is CASSSGGRSSYEQYF. The CDR3 DNA follows: TGTGCCAGCAGTTCGGGGGGGCGGAGCTCCTACGAGCAGTACTTC. The chain joins TRBV28 to TRBJ2-7; 8 bases are a match to TRBD2. The CDR3 sequence is 15 residues long. The V gene end was trimmed by 4 bases and the J gene end by 0 bases; junction bases not matched to a gene: 5. The germline gives CDR1 MDHEN, CDR2 SYDVKM.

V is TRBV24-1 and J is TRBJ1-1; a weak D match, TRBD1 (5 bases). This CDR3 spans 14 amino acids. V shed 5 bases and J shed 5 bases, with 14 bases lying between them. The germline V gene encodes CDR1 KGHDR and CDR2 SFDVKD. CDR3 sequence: CATSVAGRVTEAFF. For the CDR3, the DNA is TGTGCCACCAGTGTAGCAGGGAGGGTGACTGAAGCTTTCTTT.

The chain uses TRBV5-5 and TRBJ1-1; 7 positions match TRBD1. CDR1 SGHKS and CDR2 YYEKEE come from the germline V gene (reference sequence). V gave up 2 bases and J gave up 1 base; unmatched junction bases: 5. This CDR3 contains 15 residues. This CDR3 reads CASSFPGQSNTEAFF. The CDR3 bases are TGTGCCAGCAGCTTTCCGGGACAGTCGAACACTGAAGCTTTCTTT.

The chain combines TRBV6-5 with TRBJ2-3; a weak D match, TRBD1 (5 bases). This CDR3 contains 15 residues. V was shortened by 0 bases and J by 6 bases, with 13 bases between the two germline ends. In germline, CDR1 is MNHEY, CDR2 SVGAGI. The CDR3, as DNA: TGTGCCAGCAGTTACTCGAGACAGTTCGGTGATACGCAGTATTTT. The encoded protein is CASSYSRQFGDTQYF.

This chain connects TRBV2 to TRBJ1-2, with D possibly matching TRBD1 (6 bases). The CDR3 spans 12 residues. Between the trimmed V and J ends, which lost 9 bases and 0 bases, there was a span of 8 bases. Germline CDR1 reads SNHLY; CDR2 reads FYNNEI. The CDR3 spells CARKGANYGYTF. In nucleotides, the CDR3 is TGTGCCAGGAAGGGGGCTAACTATGGCTACACCTTC.

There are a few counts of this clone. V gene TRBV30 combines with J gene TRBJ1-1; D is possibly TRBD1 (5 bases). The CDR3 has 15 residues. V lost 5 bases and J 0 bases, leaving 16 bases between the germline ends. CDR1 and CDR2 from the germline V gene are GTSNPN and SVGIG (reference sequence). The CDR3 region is CAWGGTRGMNTEAFF. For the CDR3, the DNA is TGTGCCTGGGGTGGTACAAGGGGCATGAACACTGAAGCTTTCTTT.

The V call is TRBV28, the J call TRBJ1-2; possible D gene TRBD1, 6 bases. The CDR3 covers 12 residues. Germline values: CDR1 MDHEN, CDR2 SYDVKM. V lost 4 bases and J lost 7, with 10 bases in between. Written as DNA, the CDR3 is TGTGCCAGCAGTTCAGGGGCTCGTGGCTACACCTTC. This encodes CASSSGARGYTF.